This TCR beta chain was sequenced in a study of cytomegalovirus exposure and HLA in healthy donors. The overall study: Of a few hundred genotyped donors, 81% clustered with self-reported Caucasian donors.

To note about this clone: Its antigen is not identified.

The PCR had 60 Vbeta and 13 Jbeta primers. This table comes from immunoSEQ multiplex PCR, and its TCRdb copy is limited to in-frame clones, with some not included. The sample contains some 150,000 clones, 70% to 75% of which appear only once. Study observations and caveats: In a later analysis, TCR association rates varied by HLA locus: DRB1 most, HLA-C fewest. Cytomegalovirus-associated TCR beta chains were listed, numbering 150 to 200. Of the V segments, some could not be distinguished, including TRBV6-2 and TRBV6-3, and were excluded.

The germline V gene encodes CDR1 SEHNR and CDR2 FQNEAQ (reference sequence). CDR3 length: 14 residues. Trimming removed 8 bases from V and 2 bases from J, with 13 bases in between. The clonotype originates from a woman in her 30s in good health and CMV-seronegative. The chain uses TRBV7-9 and TRBJ1-3, with a possible D match to TRBD1 (6 bases). Sample: PBMCs. In nucleotides, the CDR3 is TGTGCCAGCGACCAGGGGTCCACTGGAAACACCATATATTTT. Its protein is CASDQGSTGNTIYF.